This TCR beta chain stems from a study of blood T cell repertoires in COVID-19 (dated by TCRdb to 2020 to 2022). With respect to the entire study: Samples from collaborators originated in the United States, Italy and Spain and spanned both the acute and convalescent phases of COVID-19. The prospective study material was composed of cDNA or gDNA derived from T cells, B-cell-depleted T cells, or PBMCs. Deeply sampled blood TCRbeta repertoires from subjects exposed to, actively infected with, or recovered from COVID-19 were included in the dataset. The repertoires were released in a freely available public database meant as a resource for research on the immune response to SARS-CoV-2. The samples were drawn from the first 160 participants of the ongoing ImmuneRACE study and from about 1,200 subjects provided by 6 global collaborators. A de-identified subject ID, COVID-19 status, age in years and sex were almost always included in the sample metadata. HLA class I and class II types, where available, came from metadata supplied by the sample provider rather than from assay-based typing.

Remarks on this clone: It lacks a known antigen. The sample holds no much larger clone one base away, and base qualities are not on file.

Enrolling through a virtual design, the prospective study's participants ranged in age from roughly 18 to 95 years and lived across roughly 24 United States geographic areas. In the prospective study, cohorts were assigned on the basis of participant-reported clinical history obtained from a screening survey and a study questionnaire. ImmuneRACE Cohort 3 recovered participants were defined by two consecutive negative NP/OP PCR tests, healthcare professional clearance, or symptom resolution. In the prospective study, mobile phlebotomists collected whole blood, serum and a nasopharyngeal or oropharyngeal swab from each participant. Participants in the prospective study had the option to provide additional blood draws and questionnaires over an approximately 2-month period. Before DNA extraction, prospective study blood samples were shipped either frozen or at room temperature. The study at large found these results: Clinical and demographic metadata were provided uncurated, with the amount varying by source and participant.

For this chain, trimming is 3 bases at the V end and 5 bases at the J end, and the number of junction bases without a gene match is 6. CDR1 and CDR2 are read off the germline V gene as KGHSH and LQKENI. The CDR3 has 16 amino acids, counting the end cysteine and phenylalanine. Only the CDR3 portion is preserved as DNA: 48 bases, with reading frame beginning at the first base. TCRbeta CDR3 regions were amplified from genomic DNA using the immunoSEQ Assay, a bias-controlled multiplex PCR. In the source study's methods: Nucleated cell counts per sample were estimated from amplification of reference gene primers within the assay. To quantify the absolute abundance of each unique TCRbeta CDR3 rearrangement, sequence reads were collapsed and filtered. For each sample, productive Simpson clonality was calculated as the square root of Simpson's diversity index over productive rearrangements. As stored in TCRdb, this immuneACCESS dataset retains in-frame rearrangements with V and J assigned. A fraction of the clones does not appear; measured against another copy, unresolved V genes explain less than half of the discrepancy, and the remainder lacks a known reason. The V and J calls and clone size are taken from that table; D and trimming were inferred from the DNA. The sample table contains approximately 200,000 clones; only one count was recorded for just under 90% of them. Clones ranked in the top ten supply about 1.2% of the sample.

The sample consisted of PBMCs or T cells enriched from blood (not recorded which). This receptor was taken from a man younger than 40 who had recovered from COVID-19. The chain links TRBV18 with TRBJ1-6; TRBD1 fits 8 bases in the junction. The CDR3 amino acid sequence is: CASSPRDRLHNSPLHF. The base sequence is TGTGCCAGCTCACCTCGGGACAGGCTCCATAATTCACCCCTCCACTTT.